This TCR beta chain was profiled in a study of T cell repertoires in cytomegalovirus infection (dated by TCRdb to about 2019). Study-level background: The HLA type of each donor mattered for the analysis, because public TCR beta signatures pointed to carriage of CMV infection along with the matching HLA type. The research as a whole found: In both this cohort and an independent cohort of some 370 donors, the cumulative frequency of public TCR beta family members distinguished carriers of CMV infection plus the relevant HLA type. The ex vivo response was dominated by HLA-C-restricted CMV-specific TCR beta clonotypes, and the single most frequent clonotype in two of eight donors was supplied by these HLA-C-restricted clonotypes.

Sequencing used an Illumina HiSeq 1500. TCRdb redid the processing of the public reads, applying fastp at Q25 and MiXCR, and retained in-frame beta chains. Every CDR3 protein is listed once, alongside the most common genes and DNA of its rows. This sample lists 100,000 to 150,000 distinct CDR3 sequences; 8.8% were detected once. Jointly, the top ten make up 9.5% to 13% of the sample. The V end loses 7 bases and the J end loses 2 bases, and a stretch of 12 bases separates them. Including the terminal cysteine and phenylalanine, the CDR3 comprises 13 residues. The CDR3 DNA has 39 bases and is translated from base 1. CDR1 and CDR2, looked up from the germline V gene, are SQVTM and ANQGSEA. For this clonotype: What this receptor recognizes is not known. No much larger clonotype is one base removed from it; base qualities were not supplied.

This TCR came from a human donor in good health (CMV status not recorded). Some clones in this sample may be carry-over from other donors' samples. Sequencing was carried out using PBMCs. This chain joins TRBV29-1 to TRBJ1-3; the D gene lacks a confident call. The nucleotides are TGCAGCGCGACACTTTCGGCTGGAAACACCATATATTTT. This encodes CSATLSAGNTIYF.